What follows is one T cell receptor beta chain and its context. Here immunoSEQ multiplex PCR was the method, and the copy in TCRdb shows in-frame clones only, minus some. The sample contains hundreds of thousands of clones, 87% of which appear only once. The entry originates in a study of blood T cell repertoires in COVID-19. V shed 4 bases, J shed 7 bases, and the junction held 7 bases outside the gene matches. CDR1 and CDR2 from the germline V gene are SGHRS and YFSETQ. The CDR3 contains 14 residues. The rearrangement uses TRBV5-1 and TRBJ1-2, with TRBD1 matching over 10 bases. The TCR originated in a woman under 40 with acute COVID-19. The sequenced material came from PBMCs or T cells enriched from blood (not recorded which). CDR3 region: CASSGTGTGAGYTF. The CDR3 DNA is TGCGCCAGCAGCGGTACGGGGACAGGGGCTGGCTACACCTTC.